The clone carrying this T cell receptor beta chain was recorded a few times. Its antigen is not known. This sample stems from a study of T cells in Graves' hyperthyroidism and ophthalmopathy. Study details: Peripheral blood sampling occurred at initial diagnosis, before any treatment.

TCR beta CDR3 regions were amplified from RNA transcripts. HTBI primers were used for first-round RT-PCR of the TCR CDR3. TCRdb fed the multiplex PCR reads into MiXCR, producing one record per CDR3 protein. The table records approximately 640,000 distinct CDR3 sequences, approximately 15% of them present only once. This CDR3 contains 15 residues. The germline CDR1 and CDR2 sequences are SGHRS and YFSETQ. V was clipped by 3 bases and J by 0 bases; unmatched bases: 4. Study results and limitations: Blood held most thyroid clonotypes expanded above 0.001 frequency.

In patients aged 18 to 65, hyperthyroidism was newly diagnosed, with duration under 2 months. Those patients with uncontrolled infection, other autoimmune disease, pregnancy or lactation were excluded. The source material was blood. The chain recombines TRBV5-1 with TRBJ1-2; 8 bases map to TRBD1. This TCR derives from a man aged 50-60 years with Graves' hyperthyroidism. DNA of the CDR3: TGCGCCAGCAGCTCAACGGACAGGGCTAACTATGGCTACACCTTC. This gives the protein CASSSTDRANYGYTF.